The following is a T cell receptor beta chain sequence with its context. Antigen: not known. Time point specified: week 23, last vaccination. Each dose delivered 300 ug of mutant IDH1 20-mer peptide subcutaneously with imiquimod. CDR3 length: 14 residues. V was pared by 0 bases and J by 3 bases, with 9 bases between. The germline CDR1 and CDR2 sequences are SGHAT and FQNNGV. The data originate from a study of a mutant IDH1 vaccine in newly diagnosed glioma. At the level of the study: Vaccine administration was initiated 4-6 weeks following radiotherapy alone, or with temozolomide cycles. Treated patients comprised around 60% males and about 40% females, mean age 40.4 years. Patients previously underwent radiotherapy, temozolomide, or both, and most underwent both.

Findings of the study overall: Top-clonotype changes in peripheral T cells seemed unrelated to pseudoprogression.

The assay was immunoSEQ multiplex PCR, and TCRdb's table has in-frame clones only and misses some. The sample lists tens of thousands of clones; around 85% were seen once. The chain combines TRBV11-2 with TRBJ2-7, with D perhaps being TRBD1 or TRBD2 (5 bases each). This sequence originates from a woman in her fifties or sixties with glioma. Specimen: PBMCs, collected from a glioma patient whose treatment included an IDH1 peptide vaccine. The chain's CDR3 is CASSLERDGYEQYF. The CDR3 DNA follows: TGTGCCAGCAGCTTAGAACGGGACGGCTACGAGCAGTACTTC.